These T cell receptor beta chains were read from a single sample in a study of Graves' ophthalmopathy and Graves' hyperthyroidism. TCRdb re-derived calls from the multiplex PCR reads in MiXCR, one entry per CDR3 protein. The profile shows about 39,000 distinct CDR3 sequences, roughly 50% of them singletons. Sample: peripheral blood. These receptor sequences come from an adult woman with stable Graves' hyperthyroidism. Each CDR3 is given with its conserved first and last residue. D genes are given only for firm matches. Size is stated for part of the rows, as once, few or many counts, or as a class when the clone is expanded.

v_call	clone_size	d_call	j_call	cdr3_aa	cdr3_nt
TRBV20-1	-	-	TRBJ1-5	CSAGGGHQPQHF	TGCAGTGCTGGGGGGGGCCATCAGCCCCAGCATTTT
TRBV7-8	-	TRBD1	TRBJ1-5	CASNRGGNQPQHF	TGTGCCAGTAACAGGGGAGGCAATCAGCCCCAGCATTTT
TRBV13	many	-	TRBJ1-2	CASSLGDAGYGYTF	TGTGCCAGCAGCTTAGGGGACGCAGGCTATGGCTACACCTTC
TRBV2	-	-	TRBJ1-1	CASSRAGGEAFF	TGTGCCAGCAGTCGGGCCGGAGGTGAAGCTTTCTTT
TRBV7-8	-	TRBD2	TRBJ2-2	CVSSPRTSGGNTGKLFF	TGTGTCAGCAGCCCACGGACTAGCGGGGGGAACACCGGTAAGCTGTTTTTT
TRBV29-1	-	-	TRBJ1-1	CSTDQGNAEAFF	TGCAGCACGGATCAGGGGAACGCTGAAGCTTTCTTT
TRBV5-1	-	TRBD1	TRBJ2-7	CASSWDRGREQYF	TGCGCCAGCAGCTGGGACAGGGGTCGAGAGCAGTACTTC
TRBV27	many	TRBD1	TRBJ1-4	CASSDPTGGEKLFF	TGTGCCAGCAGTGACCCGACAGGGGGTGAAAAACTGTTTTTT
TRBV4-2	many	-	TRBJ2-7	CASSQRDEQYF	TGTGCCAGCAGCCAGCGGGACGAGCAGTACTTC
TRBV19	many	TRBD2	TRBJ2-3	CASSIEEAGRADTQYF	TGTGCCAGTAGTATAGAAGAGGCGGGGAGGGCAGATACGCAGTATTTT
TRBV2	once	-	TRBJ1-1	CASSAPGATFEAFF	TGTGCCAGCAGTGCCCCGGGGGCTACCTTTGAAGCTTTCTTT
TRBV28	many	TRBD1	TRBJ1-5	CASHGLIRGRPHSNQPQHF	TGTGCCAGCCACGGCCTTATCAGGGGGAGGCCCCATAGCAATCAGCCCCAGCATTTT
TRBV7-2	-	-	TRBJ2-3	CASSPDTSTDTQYF	TGTGCCAGCAGCCCCGATACTAGCACAGATACGCAGTATTTT
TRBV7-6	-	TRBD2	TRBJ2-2	CASSLASSGSAGELFF	TGTGCCAGCAGCTTAGCGTCTAGCGGGAGCGCCGGGGAGCTGTTTTTT
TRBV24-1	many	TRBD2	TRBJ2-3	CATSDRGEREAGTDTQYF	TGTGCCACCAGTGATCGAGGAGAGCGGGAGGCGGGGACAGATACGCAGTATTTT
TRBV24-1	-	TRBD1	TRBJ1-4	CATSSIGGNAGEKLFF	TGTGCCACCAGCAGCATAGGGGGCAATGCGGGTGAAAAACTGTTTTTT
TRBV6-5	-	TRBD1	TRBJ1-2	CASSYTPGQGDGYTF	TGTGCCAGCAGTTATACCCCGGGACAGGGAGATGGCTACACCTTC
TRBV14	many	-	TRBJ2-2	CASSQYHTGELFF	TGTGCCAGCAGCCAGTATCACACCGGGGAGCTGTTTTTT
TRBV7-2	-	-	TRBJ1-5	CASSLGGGQPQHF	TGTGCCAGCAGCTTAGGGGGCGGTCAGCCCCAGCATTTT
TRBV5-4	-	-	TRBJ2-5	CASSPGPSETQYF	TGTGCCAGCAGCCCGGGTCCCTCGGAGACCCAGTACTTC
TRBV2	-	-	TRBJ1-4	CASSEERGGCEKLFF	TGTGCCAGCAGTGAAGAGAGGGGTGGTTGTGAAAAACTGTTTTTT
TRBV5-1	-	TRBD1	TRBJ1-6	CASREPGQGRNSPLHF	TGCGCCAGCAGGGAGCCGGGACAGGGGCGTAATTCACCCCTCCACTTT
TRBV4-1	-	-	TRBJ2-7	CASSQDRGDYEQYF	TGCGCCAGCAGCCAAGATCGCGGGGATTACGAGCAGTACTTC
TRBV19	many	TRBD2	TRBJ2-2	CASSMGLALGELFF	TGTGCCAGTAGTATGGGACTAGCGTTAGGGGAGCTGTTTTTT
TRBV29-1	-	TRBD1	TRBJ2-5	CSVGDRGGQPQYF	TGCAGCGTTGGGGACAGGGGAGGGCAGCCCCAGTACTTC
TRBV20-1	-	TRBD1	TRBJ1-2	CSARQGGGGYAF	TGCAGTGCTAGGCAAGGGGGCGGGGGCTACGCCTTC
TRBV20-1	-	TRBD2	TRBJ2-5	CSARMTSGREETQYF	TGCAGTGCTAGGATGACTAGCGGGAGGGAGGAGACCCAGTACTTC
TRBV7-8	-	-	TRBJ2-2	CASSLVRGVFFF	TGTGCCAGCAGCTTAGTTCGTGGGGTGTTTTTTTTT
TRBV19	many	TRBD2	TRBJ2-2	CASSLAENTGELFF	TGTGCCAGTAGTCTAGCGGAGAACACCGGGGAGCTGTTTTTT
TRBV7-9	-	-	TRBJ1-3	CASSLLPAVGKNTIYF	TGTGCCAGCAGCCTCCTCCCGGCCGTCGGCAAGAACACCATATATTTT
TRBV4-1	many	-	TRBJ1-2	CASSPYDPFYGYTF	TGCGCCAGCAGCCCCTATGACCCTTTCTATGGCTACACCTTC
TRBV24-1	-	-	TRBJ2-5	CATSAEVDTEAFFGQGSQETQYF	-
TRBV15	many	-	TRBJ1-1	CATSLEGDTEAFF	TGTGCCACCAGCCTGGAGGGCGACACTGAAGCTTTCTTT
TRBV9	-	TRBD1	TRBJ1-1	CASSVGAGGVAFF	TGTGCCAGCAGCGTAGGGGCAGGGGGCGTTGCTTTCTTT
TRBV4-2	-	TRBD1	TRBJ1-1	CASSWDRVSGAFF	TGTGCCAGCAGTTGGGACAGGGTGTCAGGAGCTTTCTTT
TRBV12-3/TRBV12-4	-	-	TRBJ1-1	CASSLSPNVAFF	TGTGCCAGCAGTCTCAGCCCAAACGTAGCTTTCTTT
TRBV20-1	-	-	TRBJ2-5	CSASGWETQYF	TGCAGTGCTAGCGGTTGGGAGACCCAGTACTTC
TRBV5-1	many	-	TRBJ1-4	CASSLEQGRTEKLFF	TGCGCCAGCAGCTTGGAGCAGGGGAGAACAGAAAAACTGTTTTTT
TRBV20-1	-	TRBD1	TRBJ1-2	CSASHRGSYGYIF	TGCAGTGCTAGTCACAGGGGTTCCTATGGCTACATCTTC
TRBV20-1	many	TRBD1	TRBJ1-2	CSARGGTASPGGYTF	TGCAGTGCTAGGGGAGGGACAGCTTCCCCGGGGGGCTACACCTTC
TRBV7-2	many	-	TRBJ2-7	CASSFPGTEQYF	TGTGCCAGCAGCTTTCCCGGGACTGAGCAGTACTTC
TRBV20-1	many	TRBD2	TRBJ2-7	CSARGPGAGAYEQYF	TGCAGTGCTAGAGGTCCCGGGGCGGGGGCCTACGAGCAGTACTTC
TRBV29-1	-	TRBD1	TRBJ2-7	CSVMGQGTYEQYF	TGCAGCGTGATGGGACAGGGAACCTACGAGCAGTACTTC
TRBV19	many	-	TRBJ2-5	CASSIVGPSPETQYF	TGTGCCAGTAGTATAGTCGGCCCGAGCCCAGAGACCCAGTACTTC
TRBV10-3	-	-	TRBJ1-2	CAISESGDYGYTF	TGTGCCATCAGTGAGTCGGGGGACTATGGCTACACCTTC
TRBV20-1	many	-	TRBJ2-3	CSAPGTTPQYF	TGCAGTGCTCCCGGAACCACGCCGCAGTATTTT
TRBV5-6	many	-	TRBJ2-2	CASSPRTLGELFF	TGTGCCAGCAGCCCGAGGACTCTTGGGGAGCTGTTTTTT
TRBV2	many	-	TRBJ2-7	CASSETGTPHEQYF	TGTGCCAGCAGTGAAACGGGGACCCCCCACGAGCAGTACTTC
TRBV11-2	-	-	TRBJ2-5	CASSATRMGETQYF	TGTGCCAGCAGCGCCACTAGGATGGGGGAAACCCAGTACTTC
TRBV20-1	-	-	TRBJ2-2	CSAGARNGELFF	TGCAGTGCAGGGGCTAGGAACGGGGAGCTGTTTTTT
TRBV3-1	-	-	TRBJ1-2	CASSRGTDGAYGYTF	TGTGCCAGCAGCCGAGGAACGGACGGGGCCTATGGCTACACCTTC
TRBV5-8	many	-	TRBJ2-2	CASSLDRGGGELFF	TGTGCCAGCAGCTTGGACAGGGGGGGCGGGGAGCTGTTTTTT
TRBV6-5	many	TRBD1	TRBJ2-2	CASTKGTGNLAELFF	TGTGCCAGCACCAAAGGGACAGGGAATCTCGCGGAGCTGTTTTTT